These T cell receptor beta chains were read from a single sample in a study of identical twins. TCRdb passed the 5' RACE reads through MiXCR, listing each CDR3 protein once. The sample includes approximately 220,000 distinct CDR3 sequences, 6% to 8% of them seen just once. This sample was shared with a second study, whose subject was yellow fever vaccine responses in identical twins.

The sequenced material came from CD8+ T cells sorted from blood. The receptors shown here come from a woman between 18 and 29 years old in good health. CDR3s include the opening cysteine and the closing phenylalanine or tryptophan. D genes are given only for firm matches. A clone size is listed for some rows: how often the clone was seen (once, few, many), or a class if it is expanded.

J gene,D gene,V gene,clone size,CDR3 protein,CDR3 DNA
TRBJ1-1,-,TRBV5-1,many,CASSGPRREADTEAFF,TGCGCCAGCAGCGGTCCAAGGCGGGAGGCGGACACTGAAGCTTTCTTT
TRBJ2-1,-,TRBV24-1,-,CATSAEDREYGQFF,TGTGCCACCAGTGCCGAGGACAGAGAATATGGTCAGTTCTTC
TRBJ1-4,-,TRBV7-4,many,CASSLARFVETNEKLFF,TGTGCCAGCAGCTTAGCGCGTTTTGTGGAGACTAATGAAAAACTGTTTTTT
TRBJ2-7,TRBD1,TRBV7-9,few,CASNGDRNPYEQYF,TGTGCCAGCAACGGGGACAGAAATCCCTACGAGCAGTACTTC
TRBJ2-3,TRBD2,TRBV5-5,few,CASSPGPSGSWADTQYF,TGTGCCAGCAGCCCCGGTCCTAGCGGGAGTTGGGCAGATACGCAGTATTTT
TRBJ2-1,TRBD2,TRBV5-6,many,CATNPGLGTYNEQFF,TGTGCCACCAACCCGGGACTAGGGACCTACAATGAGCAGTTCTTC
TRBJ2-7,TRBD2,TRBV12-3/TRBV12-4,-,CASSGDYNEQYF,TGTGCCAGCAGCGGGGACTACAACGAGCAGTACTTC
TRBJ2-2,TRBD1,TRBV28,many,CASSLGGQTTGELFF,TGTGCCAGCAGTTTAGGGGGACAGACCACCGGGGAGCTGTTTTTT
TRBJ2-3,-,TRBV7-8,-,CASSLAGLRPSTDTQYF,TGTGCCAGCAGCTTAGCGGGCTTGCGCCCTAGCACAGATACGCAGTATTTT
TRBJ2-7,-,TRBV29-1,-,CSVGPGASYEQYF,TGCAGCGTGGGGCCCGGGGCCTCCTACGAGCAGTACTTC
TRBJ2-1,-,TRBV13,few,CASSLEGVSSYNEQFF,TGTGCCAGCAGCTTAGAAGGGGTGAGCTCCTACAATGAGCAGTTCTTC
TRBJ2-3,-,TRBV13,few,CASSMGTSDTQYF,TGTGCCAGCAGCATGGGGACTTCGGATACGCAGTATTTT
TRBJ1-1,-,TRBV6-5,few,CAAGVTEAFF,TGTGCCGCAGGGGTAACTGAAGCTTTCTTT
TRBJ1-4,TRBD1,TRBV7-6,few,CASSLVRGRLFF,TGTGCCAGCAGCTTAGTCAGGGGGAGACTGTTTTTT
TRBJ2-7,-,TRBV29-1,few,CSVEANEQYF,TGCAGCGTGGAGGCGAATGAGCAGTACTTC
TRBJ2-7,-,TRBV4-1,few,CASSQVPGQPSYEQYF,TGCGCCAGCAGCCAAGTACCCGGACAGCCCTCCTACGAGCAGTACTTC
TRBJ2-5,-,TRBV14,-,CASSQVPWIETQYF,TGTGCCAGCAGCCAAGTTCCATGGATAGAGACCCAGTACTTC
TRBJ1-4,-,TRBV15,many,CATSSWDGTNEKLFF,TGTGCCACCAGCAGCTGGGACGGAACTAATGAAAAACTGTTTTTT
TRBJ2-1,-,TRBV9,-,CASSVDDFYNEQFF,TGTGCCAGCAGCGTAGACGACTTCTACAATGAGCAGTTCTTC
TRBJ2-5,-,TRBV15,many,CATSKGLLSGETQYF,TGTGCCACCAGCAAGGGACTTTTGTCAGGGGAGACCCAGTACTTC
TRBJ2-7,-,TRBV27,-,CASSLTRTWSYEQYF,TGTGCCAGCAGTTTGACCAGGACTTGGTCCTACGAGCAGTACTTC
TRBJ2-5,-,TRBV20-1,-,CSARGRYQETQYF,TGCAGTGCTAGGGGCAGGTACCAAGAGACCCAGTACTTC
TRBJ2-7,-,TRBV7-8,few,CASSPYSNYEQYF,TGTGCCAGCAGCCCGTATTCCAACTACGAGCAGTACTTC
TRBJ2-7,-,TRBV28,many,CASSWVREGPFEQYF,TGTGCCAGCAGTTGGGTCCGGGAAGGGCCTTTCGAGCAGTACTTC
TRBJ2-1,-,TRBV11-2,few,CASRDTAVNEQFF,TGTGCCAGCAGAGATACGGCGGTTAATGAGCAGTTCTTC
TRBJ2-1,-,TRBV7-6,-,CASSLAVGSSYNEQFF,TGTGCCAGCAGCTTAGCGGTCGGGAGCTCCTACAATGAGCAGTTCTTC
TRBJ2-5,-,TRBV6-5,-,CASSYLAGPQETQYF,TGTGCCAGCAGTTATCTTGCGGGGCCACAAGAGACCCAGTACTTC
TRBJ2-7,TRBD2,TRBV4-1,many,CASRQTSGSYYEQYF,TGCGCCAGCAGACAAACTAGCGGGAGTTACTACGAGCAGTACTTC
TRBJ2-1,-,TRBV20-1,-,CSASGGLNEQFF,TGCAGTGCTAGCGGGGGACTCAATGAGCAGTTCTTC
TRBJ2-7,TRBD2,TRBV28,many,CASSFPSLAEGTRTYEQYF,TGTGCCAGCAGTTTTCCCTCCCTAGCGGAAGGGACTCGCACCTACGAGCAGTACTTC
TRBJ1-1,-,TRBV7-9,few,CASSLQGLEAFF,TGTGCCAGCAGCCTACAGGGTCTAGAAGCTTTCTTT